The 21 T cell receptor beta chains listed next were all sequenced from one sample in a study of identifying expanded T cells in peripheral blood. The method was immunoSEQ multiplex PCR; TCRdb's version includes in-frame clones alone and lacks a portion of them. The sample carries roughly 56,000 clones, over 80% recorded once. The specimen sequenced was blood. The receptors here all came from a person aged 18-70 years in good health.

The chain employs TRBV19 and TRBJ2-2; possible D gene TRBD1, 5 bases. Germline CDR1 LNHDA, CDR2 SQIVND (reference sequence). Between the trimmed V and J ends, which lost 5 bases and 7 bases, there was a span of 11 bases. The CDR3 runs to 13 residues. The CDR3 DNA reads as TGTGCCAGTAGTCAGGGCGGCTTCGGGGAGCTGTTTTTT. It is translated as CASSQGGFGELFF.

The table lists this clone with a few counts. J is TRBJ2-7 and V is TRBV30; 7 bases map to TRBD1. Unmatched junction bases numbered 1, after V lost 1 base and J lost 4 bases. The CDR3 consists of 12 residues. Germline-derived CDR1 and CDR2 are GTSNPN and SVGIG (reference sequence). The CDR3 sequence is CAWSGQGYEQYF. CDR3 coding DNA: TGTGCCTGGAGTGGACAGGGATACGAGCAGTACTTC.

This sequence joins TRBV4-3 and TRBJ2-5, with 11 positions matching TRBD2. The length of the CDR3 is 15 residues. Germline trimming cut 3 bases from V and 7 bases from J; bases unmatched to any gene: 7. CDR1 is LGHNA, CDR2 YSLEER, per germline. CDR3: CASSQLTSGAGTQYF. CDR3 sequence (DNA): TGCGCCAGCAGCCAGTTGACTAGCGGGGCCGGGACCCAGTACTTC.

The V and J genes are TRBV29-1 and TRBJ2-2; D not resolved. V lost 6 bases and J 3 bases, leaving 11 bases between the germline ends. CDR3 length: 13 amino acids. CDR1 and CDR2 (germline): SQVTM, ANQGSEA. CDR3 nucleotide sequence: TGCAGCGTCTGGGGTGGGGACACCGGGGAGCTGTTTTTT. Amino acid sequence: CSVWGGDTGELFF.

The chain recombines TRBV5-1 with TRBJ1-5; TRBD1 aligns across 7 bases. Unmatched junction bases numbered 6, after V lost 0 bases and J lost 6 bases. CDR1 is SGHRS, CDR2 YFSETQ, per germline. This CDR3 is built from 15 residues. The CDR3: CASSLGPGGIQPQHF. The DNA of the CDR3 is TGCGCCAGCAGCTTGGGGCCAGGGGGTATTCAGCCCCAGCATTTT.

The CDR3 nucleotides are TGTGCCAGCAGCGTAGCTGCCCAGGGTGGACCTCATGGCTACACCTTC. Translation gives CASSVAAQGGPHGYTF. The chain is built from TRBV9 and TRBJ1-2; TRBD1 might be the D (5 bases). The CDR3 runs to 16 residues. Germline V lookup: CDR1 SGDLS, CDR2 YYNGEE. V was cut by 0 bases and J by 6 bases, with 18 bases left in between.

The sample holds a few counts of this clone. The chain combines TRBV7-9 with TRBJ2-7, with 8 bases that match TRBD2. CDR3 size: 16 residues. The trim removed 1 base at V and 1 base at J, leaving 6 bases unmatched. The germline gives CDR1 SEHNR, CDR2 FQNEAQ (reference sequence). The CDR3 here is CASSLGASGGSYEQYV. The CDR3 DNA reads TGTGCCAGCAGCTTAGGAGCCAGCGGGGGATCCTACGAGCAGTACGTC.

The V gene is TRBV29-1, the J gene TRBJ1-3, with a weak D call TRBD1 (5 bases). Germline loops: CDR1 SQVTM, CDR2 ANQGSEA. V dropped 7 bases and J dropped 0 bases, with 13 bases sitting between them. The CDR3 has 14 residues. The CDR3 reads CSASGLYSGNTIYF. The CDR3 coding sequence is TGCAGCGCCTCGGGACTGTACTCTGGAAACACCATATATTTT.

This chain connects TRBV9 to TRBJ1-5; a possible D gene is TRBD1 (5 bases). The CDR3 spans 18 residues. V was shortened by 3 bases and J by 0 bases, with 19 bases between the two germline ends. Germline-derived CDR1 and CDR2 are SGDLS and YYNGEE. The CDR3 reads CASSATPGGGSSNQPQHF. CDR3 nucleotide sequence: TGTGCCAGCAGCGCGACCCCCGGGGGAGGCAGTAGCAATCAGCCCCAGCATTTT.

This clone is a singleton in its sample. This chain joins TRBV19 and TRBJ2-3; D unresolved. Germline values: CDR1 LNHDA, CDR2 SQIVND (reference sequence). The CDR3 has 11 amino acids. With 4 bases removed from V and 4 bases from J, the gap between germline ends came to 3 bases. This chain's CDR3 is CASSKADTQYF. The CDR3 DNA is TGTGCCAGTAGTAAGGCAGATACGCAGTATTTT.

The gene calls are TRBV2 and TRBJ2-7; D gene unclear. V dropped 6 bases and J dropped 0 bases, with 6 bases sitting between them. The CDR3 sequence is 12 residues long. Germline CDR1 reads SNHLY; CDR2 reads FYNNEI. This CDR3 reads CASSGRSYEQYV. The CDR3 DNA follows: TGTGCCAGCAGCGGACGCTCCTACGAGCAGTACGTC.

The chain employs TRBV5-1 and TRBJ1-6; 12 nucleotides align to TRBD1. This CDR3 contains 15 residues. CDR1 SGHRS and CDR2 YFSETQ come from the germline V gene. The J segment lost 6 bases and the V segment lost 3 bases, leaving 1 base of the junction unmatched. The CDR3 here is CASSSGQGANSPLHF. The CDR3 DNA reads TGCGCCAGCAGCTCGGGACAGGGGGCTAATTCACCCCTCCACTTT.

The chain links TRBV30 to TRBJ2-3; 13 bases line up with TRBD2. The CDR3 sequence is 17 residues long. The V and J ends lost 0 bases and 1 base, in that order; junction bases with no gene match: 4. Germline values: CDR1 GTSNPN, CDR2 SVGIG (reference sequence). CDR3 bases: TGTGCCTGGAGTGTACTAGCGGGGGGGCGAGGCACAGATACGCAGTATTTT. Protein: CAWSVLAGGRGTDTQYF.

V and J are TRBV6-1 and TRBJ1-1, with D unresolved. The V gene's germline CDR1 is MNHNS and CDR2 SASEGT. V lost 3 bases and J 7 bases, leaving 12 bases between the germline ends. CDR3 length: 13 amino acids. The CDR3 reads CASSERAELEAFF. The CDR3 nucleotides are TGTGCCAGCAGTGAGCGGGCCGAACTTGAAGCTTTCTTT.

This chain uses TRBV11-3 with TRBJ1-1; 7 bases are a match to TRBD1. The germline CDR1 and CDR2 sequences are SGHNT and YENEEA. This CDR3 has 13 residues. The junction had 4 bases not matched to a gene; V was cut back by 4 bases and J by 5 bases. The CDR3 DNA reads TGTGCCAGCAGCTCGACAGGGAAAACTGAAGCTTTCTTT. Residues: CASSSTGKTEAFF. Using reference TRBV11-3 and TRBJ1-1 for the parts outside the CDR3, the full variable domain is EAGVVQSPRYKIIEKKQPVAFWCNPISGHNTLYWYLQNLGQGPELLIRYENEEAVDDSQLPKDRFSAERLKGVDSTLKIQPAELGDSAVYLCASSSTGKTEAFFGQGTRLTVV.

The rearrangement uses TRBV7-3 and TRBJ1-1; D not resolved. V shed 2 bases and J shed 7 bases, with 11 bases lying between them. Germline values: CDR1 SGHTA, CDR2 FQGTGA. The CDR3 covers 13 residues. CDR3 sequence: CASSLSGSGEAFF. As DNA, the CDR3 is TGTGCCAGCAGCTTATCCGGCAGTGGTGAAGCTTTCTTT.

The chain couples TRBV19 to TRBJ2-1; D may be TRBD2 (5 bases). V lost 7 bases and J lost 4, with 8 bases in between. This CDR3 contains 12 residues. CDR1 is LNHDA and CDR2 is SQIVND in the germline V gene (reference sequence). This CDR3 is CASNTGYNEQFF. CDR3 DNA sequence: TGTGCCAGTAATACGGGGTACAATGAGCAGTTCTTC.

This sequence joins TRBV5-4 and TRBJ1-2; tentatively, D is TRBD1 (6 bases). The CDR3 has 16 amino acids. CDR1 and CDR2 from the germline V gene are SGHNT and YYREEE (reference sequence). Trimming pared 4 bases from V and 8 bases from J, leaving 24 bases between. The CDR3 reads CASSPPGQGIVGGYTF. CDR3 coding DNA: TGTGCCAGCAGCCCCCCGGGGCAGGGGATAGTAGGGGGCTACACCTTC.

This chain joins TRBV5-1 and TRBJ1-1; no reliable D call. Trimming removed 4 bases from V and 1 base from J, with 11 bases in between. CDR1 is SGHRS and CDR2 is YFSETQ in the germline V gene. This CDR3 has 14 amino acids. The DNA for the CDR3 is TGCGCCAGCAGCCCCCAAACATCGAACACTGAAGCTTTCTTT. Its translation: CASSPQTSNTEAFF.

The rearrangement links TRBV5-6 to TRBJ1-1, with no clear D. The germline gives CDR1 SGHDT, CDR2 YYEEEE. V lost 4 bases, J lost 2 bases, and 9 bases lay in between. There are 13 residues in the CDR3. This chain's CDR3 is CASSREVNTEAFF. The CDR3 nucleotides are TGTGCCAGCAGCAGGGAGGTAAACACTGAAGCTTTCTTT.

J is TRBJ2-3 and V is TRBV27; D remains unclear. Germline V CDR1 and CDR2: MNHEY, SMNVEV (reference sequence). This CDR3 spans 13 amino acids. V dropped 5 bases and J dropped 2 bases, with 8 bases sitting between them. Here the CDR3 reads CASSPPHTDTQYF. In nucleotides, the CDR3 is TGTGCCAGCAGTCCCCCCCACACAGATACGCAGTATTTT.